This passage covers 8 T cell receptor beta chains from one sample sequenced in a study of OX40 agonist ivuxolimab in advanced cancers. The data were produced by immunoSEQ multiplex PCR, yet TCRdb's version contains in-frame clones alone and is incomplete. The data contain 30,000 to 35,000 clones, about four fifths of them singletons. Here the sequenced sample was CD4+ or CD8+ T cells sorted from blood, taken in a trial of the OX40 agonist ivuxolimab. These receptors were collected from an adult with an advanced solid tumor such as melanoma, head and neck, liver or kidney cancer.

The V and J genes are TRBV19 and TRBJ1-1; 8 positions match TRBD1. The germline V gene encodes CDR1 LNHDA and CDR2 SQIVND (reference sequence). This CDR3 is built from 16 residues. Trimming at V came to 6 bases and at J to 1 base, leaving 10 bases not matched to a gene. The chain's CDR3 is CASRSTGVRKNTEAFF. In DNA, the CDR3 is TGTGCCAGTAGATCGACAGGGGTGAGGAAGAACACTGAAGCTTTCTTT.

The rearrangement joins TRBV18 to TRBJ2-1; D is possibly TRBD2 (6 bases). The CDR3 runs 15 residues. With 4 bases removed from V and 2 bases from J, the gap between germline ends came to 12 bases. The germline V gene has CDR1 KGHSH and CDR2 LQKENI. Here the CDR3 reads CASSLRDGPYNEQFF. In nucleotides, the CDR3 is TGTGCCAGCTCACTGCGGGACGGCCCCTACAATGAGCAGTTCTTC.

The chain has TRBV6-5 and TRBJ2-3; TRBD2 matches 12 bases. The CDR3 totals 15 residues. CDR1 is MNHEY, CDR2 SVGAGI, per germline. The J segment lost 6 bases and the V segment lost 5 bases, leaving 6 bases of the junction unmatched. The CDR3 loop reads CASSLTSGSGDTQYF. CDR3 DNA: TGTGCCAGCAGTCTGACTAGCGGGAGCGGTGATACGCAGTATTTT.

This sequence joins TRBV28 and TRBJ1-2; D ambiguous. Germline V gene data show CDR1 as MDHEN and CDR2 as SYDVKM. The CDR3 totals 13 residues. Trimming removed 3 bases from V and 4 bases from J, with 9 bases in between. The CDR3 DNA sequence: TGTGCCAGCAGTTTGAGGGCATTCTATGGCTACACCTTC. Its translation is CASSLRAFYGYTF.

The chain is built from TRBV7-9 and TRBJ2-2; tentative D call: TRBD1 (5 bases). V was shortened by 6 bases and J by 4 bases, with 18 bases between the two germline ends. Germline V gene sequence: CDR1 SEHNR, CDR2 FQNEAQ (reference sequence). CDR3 length: 16 residues. CDR3 amino acids: CASRPPGQGSTGELFF. The CDR3 DNA is TGTGCCAGCAGACCCCCAGGGCAGGGCAGCACCGGGGAGCTGTTTTTT.

The chain joins TRBV5-1 to TRBJ2-5; TRBD2 matches 7 bases. Unmatched junction bases numbered 0, after V lost 4 bases and J lost 3 bases. The CDR3 spans 12 residues. Germline-derived CDR1 and CDR2 are SGHRS and YFSETQ. The CDR3 spells CASSRGEETQYF. The DNA of the CDR3 is TGCGCCAGCAGCCGGGGGGAAGAGACCCAGTACTTC.

The chain joins TRBV6-6 to TRBJ1-5; D gene unclear. Germline V gene lookup returns CDR1 MNHNY and CDR2 SVGAGI (reference sequence). V lost 2 bases and J 4 bases, leaving 6 bases between the germline ends. The CDR3 runs to 13 residues. The chain's CDR3 is CASSYGRNQPQHF. As DNA, the CDR3 is TGTGCCAGCAGTTACGGCCGGAATCAGCCCCAGCATTTT.

This clone was recorded once. V gene TRBV11-2 combines with J gene TRBJ2-7; 8 bases fit TRBD1. CDR1 SGHAT and CDR2 FQNNGV come from the germline V gene. The CDR3 runs 14 residues. The trim removed 4 bases at V and 2 bases at J, leaving 4 bases unmatched. Written as DNA, the CDR3 is TGTGCCAGCAGCTCAAGACAGGGGCCCTACGAGCAGTACTTC. The encoded protein is CASSSRQGPYEQYF.